This TCR beta chain came from a study of shared clonotypes between healthy human individuals. General study points: A reduction in generation probabilities was seen for non-shared clonotypes relative to those shared by all four donors. The authors expected sequencing depth to affect clonotype sharing among donors.

Using immunoSEQ multiplex PCR, the repertoire was profiled, and TCRdb retains in-frame clones only, with some absent. The sample lists 630,000 or so clones; nearly 98% were seen once. Comments on this clone: Antigen: not known. The sample holds other DNA sequences that translate to the same CDR3.

The germline V gene encodes CDR1 SGHDT and CDR2 YYEEEE. CDR3 length equals 14 residues. J gave up 4 bases and V 4 bases, and 4 bases lay outside the gene matches. CD8 cells classed as naive were CD45RO-negative and positively selected for CCR7, excluding terminally differentiated effector memory CD45RA+ cells. Sequencing was done on a sample of naive CD8+ T cells sorted from blood. This sequence joins TRBV5-6 and TRBJ1-5; 8 nucleotides align to TRBD1. This TCR was recovered from a man aged 25-45 years in good health. CDR3 region: CASSPGQGNQPQHF. DNA for the CDR3: TGTGCCAGCAGCCCAGGACAGGGAAATCAGCCCCAGCATTTT.